The next 17 T cell receptor beta chains were all read from a single sample in a study of CD8+ T cells in alopecia areata. A panel of CD4, CD8alpha, NKG2D, NKG2ACE and other markers served to sort pooled cutaneous lymph node cells. Reverse transcribed after extraction, RNA yielded cDNA as the sequencing template. Using immunoSEQ multiplex PCR, the repertoire was profiled, and TCRdb retains in-frame clones only, with some absent. There are approximately 280,000 clones in the sample, none observed a single time. Sequenced sample: CD4+ T cells sorted from a lymph node. The receptors were sampled from a C3H/HeJ mouse with alopecia areata. Strain haplotype at MHC: H2-k.

Concerning this clone itself: Any gene name here is a mouse gene name. The CDR3 is cut off 4 residues early in the read; its end comes from the germline J gene. The J gene is TRBJ2-1, the V gene TRBV1; possibly TRBD1 for D (6 bases). This CDR3 has 14 amino acids. Germline assignment: CDR1 NSQYPW and CDR2 LRSPGD (reference sequence). Trimming took off 0 bases at V and 5 bases at J, with 8 bases between the two ends. The CDR3 sequence: CTCSADDRNAEQFF. CDR3 bases read: TGCACCTGCAGTGCAGATGACAGGAATGCT.

This clone was observed a handful of times. Mouse germline and gene names are used. The read comes to an end 4 residues before the CDR3 does, leaving the germline J gene to fill in the end. This sequence joins TRBV31 and TRBJ2-7, with TRBD2 matching over 11 bases. Germline CDR1 and CDR2: GKSSPN and SITVG. This CDR3 comprises 11 residues. The CDR3 region is CASGLGDEQYF. CDR3 DNA (partial): TGTGCCTCGGGACTGGGGGAT.

With respect to this clone: Gene names are mouse gene names. The read is 4 residues too short to cover the CDR3 end, so that end is filled in from the germline J gene. The rearrangement joins TRBV13-2 to TRBJ1-2; 8 bases agree with TRBD1. V shed 4 bases and J 2 bases; nucleotides not matched to a gene: 1. CDR1 is NNHNN and CDR2 is SYGAGS in the germline V gene (reference sequence). The CDR3 contains 13 residues. The sequenced CDR3 bases are TGTGCCAGCGGTCACAGGGGGAACTCC. Translation gives CASGHRGNS. The entire CDR3 protein is CASGHRGNSDYTF.

Turning to this clone: Each gene name is a mouse one. The read is 4 residues too short to cover the CDR3 end, so that end is filled in from the germline J gene. This sequence joins TRBV19 and TRBJ2-7, with 12 nucleotides matching TRBD2. V lost 1 base, J lost 2 bases, and 4 bases stayed unmatched. Germline assignment: CDR1 FNHDT and CDR2 SITEND (reference sequence). This CDR3 has 16 residues. CDR3 DNA (partial): TGTGCCAGCAGTATACCCCGGGACTGGGGGGCCTAT. The encoded protein is CASSIPRDWGAY. The full CDR3 sequence reads CASSIPRDWGAYEQYF.

With respect to this clone: Being one base from a much bigger clone, this may be a read error. The gene names given are mouse names. The CDR3 end lies 4 residues beyond the end of the read and is filled in from the germline J gene. The gene calls are TRBV14 and TRBJ2-1; a possible D gene is TRBD2 (6 bases). Germline CDR1 SGHDT, CDR2 FRDEAV. V lost 2 bases, J lost 3 bases, and 6 bases lay in between. CDR3 length: 13 residues. The part of the CDR3 DNA that was read is TGTGCCAGCAGTTTGGGGGGCTATGCT. Encoded protein: CASSLGGYA. In full, the CDR3 is CASSLGGYAEQFF.

This clone was seen only a few times. Gene names refer to mouse genes. The read stops 4 residues short of the end of the CDR3; the missing end is completed from the germline J gene. The sample has other DNA sequences that encode this CDR3 too. The chain employs TRBV19 and TRBJ2-2, with 7 nucleotides matching TRBD1. The CDR3 runs 15 residues. Germline V gene data show CDR1 as FNHDT and CDR2 as SITEND (reference sequence). The ends lost 3 bases at V and 0 bases at J; junction bases unmatched: 2. CDR3 residues: CASSRDRANTGQLYF. The CDR3 bases that were read are TGTGCCAGCAGTAGGGACAGAGCAAACACCGGG. Together with reference TRBV19 and TRBJ2-2, the CDR3 gives the full variable domain: GGIITQTPKFLIGQEGQKLTLKCQQNFNHDTMYWYRQDSGKGLRLIYYSITENDLQKGDLSEGYDASREKKSSFSLTVTSAQKNEMAVFLCASSRDRANTGQLYFGEGSKLTVL.

This clone was counted only a few times. Gene names follow the mouse nomenclature. The sequence runs out 4 residues before the end of the CDR3; the remainder is reconstructed from the germline J gene. The J gene is TRBJ1-1, the V gene TRBV13-1; TRBD1 is a possible D gene (5 bases). The germline V and J ends were trimmed by 1 base and 0 bases, with 10 bases remaining between them. Looked up from germline, CDR1 is NSHNY and CDR2 is SYGAGN. The CDR3 runs 15 residues. CDR3 DNA, as far as it was read: TGTGCCAGCAGTGATCACCAGGGTGCAAACACA. Translation: CASSDHQGANT. The complete CDR3 reads CASSDHQGANTEVFF.

This clone was seen only a few times. This may stem from a read error, because a much larger clone lies one nucleotide away. The genes are named according to mouse. The read ends 4 residues shy of where the CDR3 ends; the end is completed using the germline J gene. The chain has TRBV5 and TRBJ2-2; 8 nucleotides agree with TRBD2. Trimming cost V 0 bases and J 1 base; bases outside gene matches: 1. The CDR3 length is 16 residues. Germline V lookup: CDR1 LGHNA, CDR2 YNLKQL (reference sequence). CDR3 loop: CASSQDWGVNTGQLYF. The CDR3 DNA, read in part, is TGTGCCAGCAGCCAAGACTGGGGGGTAAACACCGGG.

This clone was seen a few times. The gene symbols are mouse symbols. The CDR3 end is not reached by the read, which stops 4 residues before it; the germline J gene fills it in. Other DNA sequences within the sample encode an identical CDR3. The chain recombines TRBV19 with TRBJ2-2; 10 positions match TRBD2. With 2 bases clipped from V and 4 bases from J, the junction kept 2 bases outside the gene matches. CDR3 length equals 15 residues. Germline loops: CDR1 FNHDT, CDR2 SITEND (reference sequence). The covered CDR3 bases are TGTGCCAGCAGTATCCTGGGGGGGCGCACCGGG. This gives the protein CASSILGGRTG. The whole CDR3 reads CASSILGGRTGQLYF.

To note about this clone: Here the gene names and germline are mouse. The sequence runs out 4 residues before the end of the CDR3; the remainder is reconstructed from the germline J gene. Other DNA sequences in this sample translate to the same CDR3. The J gene is TRBJ2-7, the V gene TRBV13-2; 8 nucleotides align to TRBD2. Germline V gene data show CDR1 as NNHNN and CDR2 as SYGAGS (reference sequence). The CDR3 length is 13 residues. J lost 3 bases, V lost 3 bases, and 2 bases had no gene match. The CDR3 protein is CASGGLGGYEQYF. Incomplete CDR3 DNA: TGTGCCAGCGGTGGGCTGGGGGGCTAT.

The sample holds a few counts of this clone. The listed genes are named as in mouse. The read comes to an end 3 residues before the CDR3 does, leaving the germline J gene to fill in the end. The gene calls are TRBV14 and TRBJ1-6; D may be TRBD1 (5 bases). TRBJ1-6 is given ORF status, its function remaining uncertain. CDR3 length: 15 amino acids. V was cut by 2 bases and J by 0 bases, with 6 bases left in between. CDR1 SGHDT and CDR2 FRDEAV come from the germline V gene. The CDR3 DNA, read in part, is TGTGCCAGCAGTTTGCAGGGTTCCTATAATTCGCCC. Its translation is CASSLQGSYNSP. The CDR3, in full, reads CASSLQGSYNSPLYF.

This clone was seen a handful of times. Gene names refer to mouse genes. The read comes to an end 4 residues before the CDR3 does, leaving the germline J gene to fill in the end. The chain employs TRBV1 and TRBJ2-7; maybe TRBD1 (5 bases). The length of the CDR3 is 12 residues. Germline loops: CDR1 NSQYPW, CDR2 LRSPGD (reference sequence). The CDR3: CTCSGREYEQYF. The CDR3 bases that were read are TGCACCTGCAGTGGCAGGGAGTAT.

With regard to this clone: Here the gene names and germline are mouse. The read finishes 4 residues shy of the CDR3 end, and the germline J gene is used to complete it. Distinct nucleotide sequences in the sample also encode this CDR3. The chain is built from TRBV1 and TRBJ2-5; TRBD2 is a possible D gene (7 bases). V lost 0 bases, J lost 3 bases, and 10 bases lay in between. The CDR3 contains 15 residues. The germline V gene has CDR1 NSQYPW and CDR2 LRSPGD (reference sequence). The CDR3 reads CTCSAEGGGQDTQYF. The covered CDR3 bases are TGCACCTGCAGTGCAGAAGGGGGGGGGCAAGAC.

The sample holds a few counts of this clone. The genes are named according to mouse. The CDR3 end falls 4 residues outside the read, so it is completed with the germline J gene. The same CDR3 can be traced to other DNA sequences in this sample. The chain recombines TRBV1 with TRBJ2-3; 9 nucleotides align to TRBD2. The CDR3 length is 16 residues. CDR1 is NSQYPW, CDR2 LRSPGD, per germline (reference sequence). The ends lost 1 base at V and 0 bases at J; junction bases unmatched: 2. This CDR3 reads CTCSAVTGGSAETLYF. The CDR3 bases that were read are TGCACCTGCAGTGCAGTAACTGGGGGGAGTGCAGAA.

On this clone: The genes are named according to mouse. The read comes to an end 4 residues before the CDR3 does, leaving the germline J gene to fill in the end. V and J are TRBV13-2 and TRBJ2-2, with a possible D match to TRBD2 (5 bases). This CDR3 contains 14 residues. V was pared by 5 bases and J by 1 base, with 9 bases between. Germline assignment: CDR1 NNHNN and CDR2 SYGAGS (reference sequence). The CDR3 DNA, read in part, is TGTGCCAGCGGGAGCACTGGAAACACCGGG. Residues: CASGSTGNTG. The full CDR3 protein is CASGSTGNTGQLYF.

Regarding this clone: Gene and germline names: mouse. Coverage ceases 4 residues before the CDR3 finishes, and the germline J gene fills in the end. The rearrangement joins TRBV5 to TRBJ2-7, with a weak D call TRBD2 (5 bases). The CDR3 contains 14 residues. Germline values: CDR1 LGHNA, CDR2 YNLKQL (reference sequence). The V gene lost 0 bases and the J gene lost 0 bases, with 6 bases spanning the gap. CDR3 residues: CASSQDGDSYEQYF. The sequenced part of the CDR3 DNA is TGTGCCAGCAGCCAAGATGGGGACTCCTAT.

This clone has only a few counts. Mouse germline and gene names are used. The read gets to within 4 residues of the CDR3 end, and the germline J gene fills in the rest. J is TRBJ2-5 and V is TRBV5, with D possibly TRBD1 on 6 matching bases. V lost 2 bases to trimming and J lost 2 bases, with 8 bases between them. CDR1 and CDR2 (germline): LGHNA, YNLKQL (reference sequence). This CDR3 has 14 residues. Incomplete CDR3 DNA: TGTGCCAGCAGCCAATCAGGGGTCCAAGAC. It codes for CASSQSGVQD. The full CDR3 protein is CASSQSGVQDTQYF.